The rows below give T cell receptor beta chains drawn from one sample of a study of CD8+ T cells in alopecia areata. The method was immunoSEQ multiplex PCR; TCRdb's version includes in-frame clones alone and lacks a portion of them. The table lists more than 150,000 clones, 51% of them singletons, with around a tenth in the top ten. The sample in question was CD8+ T cells sorted from blood, obtained around week 52, from a patient treated with tofacitinib. These receptors came from a human donor with alopecia areata. Both conserved end residues are part of each CDR3. The D gene is left open where the match is weak. The size of a clone is reported for some rows only, either as once, few or many, or as a class for expanded clones.

v_call,d_call,j_call,clone_size,cdr3_aa,cdr3_nt
TRBV11-2,.,TRBJ1-1,.,CASSLGGAREAFF,TGTGCCAGCAGCTTAGGAGGGGCCCGTGAAGCTTTCTTT
TRBV5-1,.,TRBJ2-5,.,CASSLRIPKPGETQYF,TGCGCCAGCAGCTTGCGGATACCTAAACCTGGGGAGACCCAGTACTTC
TRBV5-6,.,TRBJ2-5,.,CASSLGVTQETQYF,TGTGCCAGCAGCTTGGGGGTTACCCAAGAGACCCAGTACTTC
TRBV4-3,.,TRBJ2-2,.,CASSQDQGSPTGELFF,TGCGCCAGCAGCCAAGATCAAGGGAGCCCCACCGGGGAGCTGTTTTTT
TRBV5-1,.,TRBJ2-7,.,CASSLDGRGWNGYEQYF,TGCGCCAGCAGCTTGGACGGCCGGGGGTGGAATGGGTACGAGCAGTACTTC
TRBV6-5,.,TRBJ1-2,.,CASSYEQGYGYTF,TGTGCCAGCAGTTACGAACAGGGCTATGGCTACACCTTC
TRBV10-3,TRBD1,TRBJ1-2,.,CAISEPKGTGYYGYTF,TGTGCCATCAGTGAGCCAAAAGGGACAGGTTACTATGGCTACACCTTC
TRBV25-1,TRBD2,TRBJ2-2,.,CASSERLAGDGELFF,TGTGCCAGCAGTGAGCGACTAGCGGGGGATGGGGAGCTGTTTTTT
TRBV7-9,TRBD1,TRBJ1-6,.,CASSTGTGTPNSPLHF,TGTGCCAGCAGCACCGGGACAGGGACCCCAAATTCACCCCTCCACTTT
TRBV19,.,TRBJ2-2,.,CASSIGGGELFF,TGTGCCAGTAGTATTGGTGGTGGGGAGCTGTTTTTT
TRBV30,.,TRBJ2-2,.,CAWSGGLLGAGELFF,TGTGCCTGGAGCGGCGGGCTCCTCGGTGCTGGGGAGCTGTTTTTT
TRBV27,TRBD1,TRBJ2-6,few,CASSSATGEAGANVLTF,TGTGCCAGCAGTTCAGCGACAGGGGAAGCTGGGGCCAACGTCCTGACTTTC
TRBV27,TRBD1,TRBJ2-3,.,CASSLDRGIEDTQYF,TGTGCCAGCAGTCTCGACAGGGGGATAGAAGATACGCAGTATTTT
TRBV10-3,.,TRBJ2-1,.,CAINLSEEYNEQFF,TGTGCCATCAACCTATCGGAGGAGTACAATGAGCAGTTCTTC
TRBV6-4,.,TRBJ2-6,.,CASSRDSGANVLTF,TGTGCCAGCTCCAGGGACTCTGGGGCCAACGTCCTGACTTTC
TRBV6-5,.,TRBJ2-3,.,CASTQGRTDTQYF,TGTGCCAGCACCCAGGGGCGGACAGATACGCAGTATTTT
TRBV14,.,TRBJ2-7,few,CASSQGGSYEQYF,TGTGCCAGCAGCCAAGGAGGAAGCTACGAGCAGTACTTC
TRBV9,.,TRBJ1-2,few,CASGGSGYGYTF,TGTGCCAGCGGGGGAAGTGGCTATGGCTACACCTTC
TRBV4-1,.,TRBJ2-1,few,CASSQDPAGGGSYNEQFF,TGCGCCAGCAGCCAAGACCCGGCTGGGGGCGGCTCCTACAATGAGCAGTTCTTC
TRBV2,.,TRBJ2-1,.,CASLTGPPNNEQFF,TGTGCCAGCCTCACGGGACCCCCAAACAATGAGCAGTTCTTC
TRBV7-7,.,TRBJ2-5,.,CASSPWDGETQYF,TGTGCTAGCAGCCCGTGGGATGGCGAGACCCAGTACTTC
TRBV30,.,TRBJ1-2,few,CAWIRGGLTGYTF,TGTGCCTGGATTAGAGGGGGGCTGACTGGCTACACCTTC
TRBV4-3,.,TRBJ2-5,.,CASSQETGREETQYF,TGCGCCAGCAGCCAAGAAACGGGTAGGGAAGAGACCCAGTACTTC
TRBV11-2,.,TRBJ2-7,.,CAIAREPGNEQYF,TGTGCCATCGCCAGGGAGCCTGGGAACGAGCAGTACTTC
TRBV9,.,TRBJ1-5,.,CASSSLGGQPQHF,TGTGCCAGCAGCTCCCTAGGCGGTCAGCCCCAGCATTTT
TRBV7-3,.,TRBJ2-1,.,CASSLDSIYNEQFF,TGTGCCAGCAGCTTAGACAGTATCTACAATGAGCAGTTCTTC
TRBV29-1,.,TRBJ2-3,few,CSPSGASTDTQYF,TGCAGCCCCTCGGGAGCTAGCACAGATACGCAGTATTTT
TRBV11-2,TRBD2,TRBJ2-5,.,CASSRTRGETQYF,TGTGCCAGCAGCCGGACTAGAGGAGAGACCCAGTACTTC
TRBV19,.,TRBJ1-5,.,CASSMRRDSNQPQHF,TGTGCCAGTAGTATGCGAAGGGATAGCAATCAGCCCCAGCATTTT
TRBV30,.,TRBJ1-6,.,CAWSVLEGSPLHF,TGTGCCTGGAGTGTACTGGAGGGTTCACCCCTCCACTTT
TRBV11-1,.,TRBJ2-7,few,CASSLDRSRGAWYEQYF,TGTGCCAGCAGCTTAGACCGGTCCAGGGGGGCCTGGTACGAGCAGTACTTC
TRBV7-9,.,TRBJ1-2,.,CASSLASDGLYGYTF,TGTGCCAGCAGCTTAGCTAGCGACGGTCTCTATGGCTACACCTTC
TRBV4-2,.,TRBJ1-3,once,CASSSQQVPGNTIYF,TGTGCCAGCAGCAGTCAGCAGGTGCCTGGAAACACCATATATTTT
TRBV7-6,.,TRBJ1-4,.,CASSLTLGLPPGEKLFF,TGTGCCAGCAGCTTAACCCTAGGACTCCCCCCGGGTGAAAAACTGTTTTTT
TRBV27,.,TRBJ1-2,.,CASSFMGGYGYTF,TGTGCCAGCAGTTTCATGGGGGGGTATGGCTACACCTTC